Presented here are 7 T cell receptor beta chains from one specimen sequenced in a study of blood T cell repertoires in COVID-19. Generated by immunoSEQ multiplex PCR, the TCRdb table keeps only in-frame clones and is missing some. The profile shows roughly 670,000 clones, just under 90% of them singletons. The sequenced sample consisted of peripheral blood. The receptors here all came from a woman aged 18-29 years with acute or convalescent COVID-19.

The genes are TRBV19 and TRBJ1-6, with D possibly matching TRBD1 (5 bases). Germline V gives CDR1 LNHDA, CDR2 SQIVND (reference sequence). V was pared by 5 bases and J by 10 bases, with 9 bases between. The CDR3 consists of 12 residues. CDR3 region: CASSQGVSPLHF. The CDR3 DNA reads TGTGCCAGTAGTCAGGGTGTATCACCCCTCCACTTT.

The rearrangement uses TRBV23-1 and TRBJ1-5; TRBD1 matches at 9 bases. TRBV23-1 is designated an ORF whose function remains uncertain. CDR3 length equals 18 residues. With 0 bases clipped from V and 6 bases from J, the junction kept 12 bases outside the gene matches. The CDR3 coding sequence is TGCGCCAGCAGTCAATCATATCGAGACAGGGGGATTATTCAGCCCCAGCATTTT. Amino acids: CASSQSYRDRGIIQPQHF.

The J gene is TRBJ1-6, the V gene TRBV3-1 (or the pseudogene TRBV3-2); D remains ambiguous. This CDR3 contains 14 residues. V was pared by 1 base and J by 11 bases, with 12 bases between. Germline loops: CDR1 LGHDT, CDR2 YNNKEL (reference sequence). In DNA, the CDR3 is TGTGCCAGCAGCCAAGGGCCCTCGAGGACACCCCTCCACTTT. Protein product: CASSQGPSRTPLHF.

The genes are TRBV7-8 and TRBJ1-2, with D tentatively TRBD1 (5 bases). Trimming pared 5 bases from V and 7 bases from J, leaving 17 bases between. Germline-derived CDR1 and CDR2 are SGHVS and FQNEAQ. This CDR3 region has 14 residues. CDR3 DNA: TGTGCCAGCAGCCAAAGAGAAACAGGACGTGGCTACACCTTC. Amino acid sequence: CASSQRETGRGYTF. Full variable domain (missing parts from reference TRBV7-8 and TRBJ1-2): GAGVSQSPRYKVAKRGQDVALRCDPISGHVSLFWYQQALGQGPEFLTYFQNEAQLDKSGLPSDRFFAERPEGSVSTLKIQRTQQEDSAVYLCASSQRETGRGYTFGSGTRLTVV.

J is TRBJ1-5 and V is TRBV12-2; the table names TRBD1, a call not compared with the DNA. TRBV12-2 is classified as a pseudogene. CDR3 length equals 16 residues. The CDR3 DNA follows: TGTGCAAGTCGTCTACAGGGGTTCACTAGCAATCAGCCCCAGCATTTT. Translated: CASRLQGFTSNQPQHF.

The chain is built from TRBV7-6 and TRBJ1-4; 7 positions agree with TRBD1. Germline V gene sequence: CDR1 SGHVS, CDR2 FNYEAQ. Trimming cost V 3 bases and J 8 bases; bases outside gene matches: 9. The length of the CDR3 is 15 residues. DNA of the CDR3: TGTGCCAGCAGCTTCGCAGGGGGATTAGGGGAAAAACTGTTTTTT. Translating gives CASSFAGGLGEKLFF.

The V call is TRBV6-5, the J call TRBJ2-2; a possible D gene is TRBD2 (5 bases). The V gene's germline CDR1 is MNHEY and CDR2 SVGAGI. The CDR3 is 15 residues long. The ends were cut back, 7 bases at V and 3 bases at J, with 15 bases in the middle. The CDR3 DNA sequence: TGTGCCAGCACCCGCAGCGGACTTGACACCGGGGAGCTGTTTTTT. It encodes CASTRSGLDTGELFF.